This TCR beta chain was found in a study of blood T cell repertoires in COVID-19. The CDR3 extends over 13 amino acids. Trimming cost V 5 bases and J 6 bases; bases outside gene matches: 3. CDR1 is MNHEY, CDR2 SVGAGI, per germline. Original processing notes: Reference gene primers were amplified, and this amplification served to estimate nucleated cell counts. Here immunoSEQ multiplex PCR was the method, and the copy in TCRdb shows in-frame clones only, minus some. V and J calls and clone size are copied from that table; D and trimming were computed from the DNA. This sample carries around 180,000 clones, about 87% of them seen once, and the ten largest clones take roughly 2.6%.

This TCR came from a man aged 40-49 years with active or convalescent COVID-19. The rearrangement uses TRBV6-5 and TRBJ1-2; 10 nucleotides align to TRBD1. The specimen sequenced was peripheral blood. The CDR3 reads CASSRGTGDGYTF. The CDR3 DNA sequence: TGTGCCAGCAGTAGAGGGACAGGGGATGGCTACACCTTC.